This T cell receptor beta chain was captured in a study of identical twins' blood T cells. Study processing details: Per-library CDR3 reads ranged roughly 2 to 4 million; clonotypes, ~85,000 to ~500,000. TCRdb independently ran MiXCR on the 5' RACE reads; one entry per CDR3 protein. TCRdb's processing, not the authors' own work, is the source of the V and J calls. The table shows 350,000 to 400,000 distinct CDR3 sequences, with about 28% occurring only once. With respect to this clonotype: The antigen remains undetermined. A read error may produce the germline difference seen at one junction end.

Regarding the study as a whole: Top TCRbeta clonotypes were shared more with twin than unrelated donors. V gene usage reportedly matched far better within twin pairs than unrelated donors.

Looked up from germline, CDR1 is MNHNY and CDR2 is SVGAGI (reference sequence). The CDR3 is made up of 11 amino acids. The origin of this receptor is a woman between 18 and 50 years old in good health. This rearrangement joins TRBV6-6 to TRBJ2-1; no firm D call. The sample taken for sequencing was PBMCs. CDR3 loop: CASTTQNEQLF. The CDR3, as DNA: TGTGCCAGCACCACTCAAAATGAGCAGCTCTTC.